The 30 T cell receptor beta chains given below trace back to one sample, sequenced in a study of blood T cell repertoires in COVID-19. The protocol was immunoSEQ multiplex PCR, while the TCRdb copy is restricted to in-frame clones and leaves out a portion. Of 250,000 to 300,000 clones listed, 75% to 90% are singletons. Sequencing was done on a sample of peripheral blood. These receptors were obtained from a woman aged 70 to 79 with COVID-19, enrolled during active disease.

The chain carries TRBV3-1 (or the pseudogene TRBV3-2) and TRBJ1-3, with no clear D. The V and J ends lost 3 bases and 7 bases respectively, with 19 bases between them. This CDR3 region has 16 residues. The V gene's germline CDR1 is LGHDT and CDR2 YNNKEL (reference sequence). As DNA, the CDR3 is TGTGCCAGCAGCCATTCTATGAACCTAGATCGGAACACCATATATTTT. This gives the protein CASSHSMNLDRNTIYF.

This chain links TRBV9 with TRBJ2-1, with 10 bases lining up with TRBD2. V was pared by 4 bases and J by 7 bases, with 11 bases of the junction left unmatched. The CDR3 extends over 16 amino acids. Germline values: CDR1 SGDLS, CDR2 YYNGEE. CDR3 loop: CASSWSGGDLGNEQFF. The CDR3 nucleotides are TGTGCCAGCAGCTGGAGCGGGGGGGATTTAGGGAATGAGCAGTTCTTC. The variable domain in full, completed from reference TRBV9 and TRBJ2-1, reads DSGVTQTPKHLITATGQRVTLRCSPRSGDLSVYWYQQSLDQGLQFLIQYYNGEERAKGNILERFSAQQFPDLHSELNLSSLELGDSALYFCASSWSGGDLGNEQFFGPGTRLTVL.

This clone showed up just once. The V gene is TRBV27, the J gene TRBJ2-5; D possibly corresponds to TRBD2 (5 bases). Germline V gives CDR1 MNHEY, CDR2 SMNVEV (reference sequence). Trimming took 3 bases from V and 5 from J, leaving 13 bases between them. The CDR3 runs 14 residues. This chain's CDR3 is CASSLLRVRETQYF. Here the CDR3 DNA reads TGTGCCAGCAGTTTGTTGAGGGTTCGGGAGACCCAGTACTTC.

The V gene is TRBV11-2, the J gene TRBJ2-7; 12 bases line up with TRBD2. There are 15 residues in the CDR3. CDR1 is SGHAT and CDR2 is FQNNGV in the germline V gene. J gave up 2 bases and V 3 bases, and 2 bases lay outside the gene matches. CDR3 protein: CASSLTSGGTYEQYF. The CDR3 DNA reads TGTGCCAGCAGCTTGACTAGCGGGGGCACCTACGAGCAGTACTTC.

The chain links TRBV5-1 to TRBJ2-1, with 10 bases fitting TRBD1. Losses at the gene ends were 4 bases for V and 9 bases for J; bases not matched to a gene: 13. The CDR3 covers 16 residues. Germline V gene lookup returns CDR1 SGHRS and CDR2 YFSETQ. The CDR3 region has the DNA TGCGCCAGCAGCCGCAACGGACAGGGGGAGATGGGTGAGCAGTTCTTC. It is translated as CASSRNGQGEMGEQFF.

The V and J genes are TRBV15 and TRBJ1-2; 10 nucleotides line up with TRBD1. After removal of 3 bases from V and 11 bases from J, the junction contained 3 bases not matched to a gene. CDR1 is LNHNV and CDR2 is YYDKDF in the germline V gene (reference sequence). The CDR3 is 12 residues long. The CDR3 DNA reads TGTGCCACCAGCAGGGACAGGGGGTCTTACACCTTC. As protein: CATSRDRGSYTF.

The rearrangement uses TRBV6-5 and TRBJ1-2; 7 nucleotides line up with TRBD1. The germline gives CDR1 MNHEY, CDR2 SVGAGI. This CDR3 is 13 amino acids long. Unmatched junction bases numbered 4, after V lost 3 bases and J lost 6 bases. DNA for the CDR3: TGTGCCAGCAGTTATCTAGGGGGCGATGGCTACACCTTC. This gives the protein CASSYLGGDGYTF.

The rearrangement links TRBV13 to TRBJ2-3; TRBD1 is a possible D gene (6 bases). Per the germline V gene, CDR1 is PRHDT and CDR2 is FYEKMQ (reference sequence). There are 16 residues in the CDR3. The ends were cut back, 5 bases at V and 4 bases at J, with 19 bases in the middle. Here the CDR3 DNA reads TGTGCCAGCAGCGCACTGGCTGGGGACACCCCAGATACGCAGTATTTT. Amino acid sequence: CASSALAGDTPDTQYF.

The CDR3 region is CASSEQGIVNTEAFF. The CDR3 region has the DNA TGTGCCAGTAGTGAGCAGGGGATAGTGAACACTGAAGCTTTCTTT. The V and J genes are TRBV19 and TRBJ1-1; perhaps TRBD1 as D (6 bases). In germline, CDR1 is LNHDA, CDR2 SQIVND (reference sequence). V was pared by 5 bases and J by 0 bases, with 13 bases between. CDR3 length equals 15 residues.

The chain joins TRBV30 to TRBJ1-2; 9 positions agree with TRBD1. Looked up from germline, CDR1 is GTSNPN and CDR2 is SVGIG (reference sequence). CDR3 length: 14 residues. V shed 4 bases and J 2 bases; nucleotides not matched to a gene: 5. CDR3 nucleotide sequence: TGTGCCTGGACTCCGACAGGGGGGAACTATGGCTACACCTTC. Encoded protein: CAWTPTGGNYGYTF. Complete variable domain (other parts from reference TRBV30 and TRBJ1-2): SQTIHQWPATLVQPVGSPLSLECTVEGTSNPNLYWYRQAAGRGLQLLFYSVGIGQISSEVPQNLSASRPQDRQFILSSKKLLLSDSGFYLCAWTPTGGNYGYTFGSGTRLTVV.

This chain connects TRBV28 to TRBJ1-5; maybe TRBD1 (5 bases). The CDR3 spans 14 residues. CDR1 MDHEN and CDR2 SYDVKM come from the germline V gene. V was trimmed by 7 bases and J by 4 bases, leaving 14 bases between them. DNA for the CDR3: TGTGCCAGCACCCGTTCGGGGGGTAATCAGCCCCAGCATTTT. Encoded protein: CASTRSGGNQPQHF. The full variable domain, in which reference TRBV28 and TRBJ1-5 provide the parts outside the CDR3, is DVKVTQSSRYLVKRTGEKVFLECVQDMDHENMFWYRQDPGLGLRLIYFSYDVKMKEKGDIPEGYSVSREKKERFSLILESASTNQTSMYLCASTRSGGNQPQHFGDGTRLSIL.

The chain joins TRBV29-1 to TRBJ2-6; D uncertain. Germline values: CDR1 SQVTM, CDR2 ANQGSEA. This CDR3 region has 16 residues. V lost 0 bases and J 1 base, leaving 10 bases between the germline ends. The CDR3 bases are TGCAGCGTTGAAGAGAGGTCATATTCTGGGGCCAACGTCCTGACTTTC. Its protein is CSVEERSYSGANVLTF.

J is TRBJ1-6 and V is TRBV19; TRBD1 agrees at 8 bases. This CDR3 has 15 amino acids. Germline loops: CDR1 LNHDA, CDR2 SQIVND (reference sequence). Losses at the gene ends were 7 bases for V and 5 bases for J; bases not matched to a gene: 7. For the CDR3, the DNA is TGTGCCAGTAACGCCGGGACAGGACATAATTCACCCCTCCACTTT. Protein product: CASNAGTGHNSPLHF.

The chain combines TRBV28 with TRBJ1-2; D call uncertain. CDR3 length: 11 amino acids. Germline V gene sequence: CDR1 MDHEN, CDR2 SYDVKM. V shed 10 bases and J shed 10 bases, with 16 bases lying between them. The DNA for the CDR3 is TGTGCCATTCAGAAAGACACCTACTACACCTTC. This translates into CAIQKDTYYTF.

The chain's CDR3 is CAWGTGSYQPQHF. In nucleotides, the CDR3 is TGTGCCTGGGGGACAGGGTCGTATCAGCCCCAGCATTTT. The J gene is TRBJ1-5, the V gene TRBV30; TRBD1 matches at 9 bases. The germline V gene encodes CDR1 GTSNPN and CDR2 SVGIG (reference sequence). The CDR3 spans 13 residues. V lost 5 bases, J lost 5 bases, and 4 bases stayed unmatched.

This clone came up a few times. The chain has TRBV7-3 and TRBJ2-3; D unclear. Trimming left V 3 bases short and J 6 bases short, with 16 bases between. The CDR3 has 15 residues. Germline lookup yields CDR1 SGHTA and CDR2 FQGTGA. The CDR3, as DNA: TGTGCCAGCAGCTTGACTGCTAGTTTTCGTGATACGCAGTATTTT. Translating gives CASSLTASFRDTQYF.

The J gene is TRBJ1-2, the V gene TRBV7-3, with no clear D. Germline V CDR1 and CDR2: SGHTA, FQGTGA. Trimming took off 4 bases at V and 0 bases at J, with 6 bases between the two ends. This CDR3 spans 13 amino acids. CDR3 protein: CASSSTANYGYTF. The CDR3, as DNA: TGTGCCAGCAGCTCTACAGCTAACTATGGCTACACCTTC.

The genes are TRBV12-5 and TRBJ1-1, with a weak D call TRBD1 (6 bases). This CDR3 region has 16 residues. Trimming left V 1 base short and J 0 bases short, with 12 bases between. Germline loops: CDR1 LGHNT, CDR2 FRNRAP. The CDR3 DNA reads as TGTGCTAGTGGTTTGGATCGAACAGGGCTGAACACTGAAGCTTTCTTT. The encoded protein is CASGLDRTGLNTEAFF.

The chain recombines TRBV5-6 with TRBJ2-5; tentatively, D is TRBD1 (6 bases). Trimming removed 0 bases from V and 5 bases from J, with 23 bases in between. CDR3 length equals 18 residues. From germline, CDR1 is SGHDT and CDR2 YYEEEE. The CDR3 sequence: CASSLAAGAPLTGETQYF. CDR3 nucleotides: TGTGCCAGCAGCTTGGCGGCAGGGGCGCCCCTTACGGGGGAGACCCAGTACTTC.

This rearrangement joins TRBV9 to TRBJ2-5, with D perhaps TRBD2 (5 bases). The CDR3 spans 14 residues. Germline V CDR1 and CDR2: SGDLS, YYNGEE. Between the trimmed V and J ends, which lost 3 bases and 5 bases, there was a span of 14 bases. The CDR3 DNA sequence: TGTGCCAGCAGCGACAACCCTAGCTACGAGACCCAGTACTTC. Encoded protein: CASSDNPSYETQYF.

V and J are TRBV4-2 and TRBJ2-7; 11 nucleotides agree with TRBD2. The CDR3 covers 15 residues. V shed 2 bases, J shed 2 bases, and the junction held 2 bases outside the gene matches. Germline CDR1 and CDR2: LGHNA and YNFKEQ. The CDR3 coding sequence is TGTGCCAGCAGCCAAAGACTAGCGGGGACCTACGAGCAGTACTTC. Protein: CASSQRLAGTYEQYF.

V usage is TRBV7-2 and J usage is TRBJ1-1, with TRBD1 matching 9 bases. This CDR3 has 15 amino acids. Looked up from germline, CDR1 is SGHTA and CDR2 is FQGNSA. J was trimmed by 4 bases and V by 5 bases; bases with no gene match: 8. The chain's CDR3 is CASSAGQGLGTEAFF. The CDR3 DNA sequence: TGTGCCAGCAGCGCGGGACAGGGTTTGGGCACTGAAGCTTTCTTT.

The rearrangement links TRBV7-3 to TRBJ2-3; 9 nucleotides agree with TRBD2. The junction had 7 bases not matched to a gene; V was cut back by 5 bases and J by 4 bases. CDR3 length: 15 residues. The germline V gene has CDR1 SGHTA and CDR2 FQGTGA. The CDR3 here is CASSKPGLAADTQYF. CDR3 sequence (DNA): TGTGCCAGCAGCAAACCGGGACTAGCCGCAGATACGCAGTATTTT.

The J gene is TRBJ2-3, the V gene TRBV7-3; 8 nucleotides align to TRBD2. V gave up 1 base and J gave up 4 bases; unmatched junction bases: 4. The CDR3 consists of 15 residues. The germline CDR1 and CDR2 sequences are SGHTA and FQGTGA. The CDR3 DNA follows: TGTGCCAGCAGCTTAAGGGGCGGGGGGCCAGATACGCAGTATTTT. It encodes CASSLRGGGPDTQYF.

This sequence joins TRBV4-3 and TRBJ2-1, with 7 bases lining up with TRBD1. Germline V gene lookup returns CDR1 LGHNA and CDR2 YSLEER. V lost 4 bases and J lost 3; bases outside the gene matches: 0. The CDR3 has 13 amino acids. The DNA of the CDR3 is TGCGCCAGCAGCCGGGACAGCTACAATGAGCAGTTCTTC. It specifies CASSRDSYNEQFF.

The V call is TRBV7-8, the J call TRBJ1-5; 8 nucleotides agree with TRBD1. Germline values: CDR1 SGHVS, CDR2 FQNEAQ. The CDR3 length is 17 residues. Trimming cost V 5 bases and J 5 bases; bases outside gene matches: 14. CDR3 amino acids: CASSPLPRGRRDQPQHF. The CDR3 coding sequence is TGTGCCAGCAGCCCTCTTCCCAGGGGGCGAAGGGATCAGCCCCAGCATTTT.

The CDR3 DNA reads as TGTGCCAGCAGGGGTGGGGACAACTCTGGAAACACCATATATTTT. Protein sequence: CASRGGDNSGNTIYF. The chain couples TRBV28 to TRBJ1-3, with D possibly matching TRBD1 (6 bases). Trimming left V 6 bases short and J 0 bases short, with 12 bases between. The CDR3 runs to 15 residues. Germline V gene data show CDR1 as MDHEN and CDR2 as SYDVKM.

This rearrangement joins TRBV27 to TRBJ2-1, with TRBD2 matching over 13 bases. This CDR3 region has 14 residues. V trimming: 5 bases; J trimming: 10 bases; junction bases outside the gene matches: 5. Per the germline V gene, CDR1 is MNHEY and CDR2 is SMNVEV (reference sequence). CDR3 nucleotides: TGTGCCAGCAGTCCCCGACTAGCGGGGGGAGAGCAGTTCTTC. Protein sequence: CASSPRLAGGEQFF.

The gene calls are TRBV6-5 and TRBJ2-7; 9 nucleotides agree with TRBD2. Germline-derived CDR1 and CDR2 are MNHEY and SVGAGI. After removal of 6 bases from V and 3 bases from J, the junction contained 6 bases not matched to a gene. The CDR3 totals 14 residues. The CDR3 loop is CASRLTSGYYEQYF. The CDR3 bases are TGTGCCAGCAGGTTGACTAGCGGCTACTACGAGCAGTACTTC.

The rearrangement links TRBV12-3 or TRBV12-4 to TRBJ1-1, with D possibly TRBD1 on 5 matching bases. The CDR3 totals 12 residues. V lost 6 bases, J lost 7 bases, and 12 bases lay in between. CDR3 in amino acids: CASSGGDLEAFF. The CDR3 nucleotides are TGTGCCAGCAGCGGGGGGGACCTTGAAGCTTTCTTT.